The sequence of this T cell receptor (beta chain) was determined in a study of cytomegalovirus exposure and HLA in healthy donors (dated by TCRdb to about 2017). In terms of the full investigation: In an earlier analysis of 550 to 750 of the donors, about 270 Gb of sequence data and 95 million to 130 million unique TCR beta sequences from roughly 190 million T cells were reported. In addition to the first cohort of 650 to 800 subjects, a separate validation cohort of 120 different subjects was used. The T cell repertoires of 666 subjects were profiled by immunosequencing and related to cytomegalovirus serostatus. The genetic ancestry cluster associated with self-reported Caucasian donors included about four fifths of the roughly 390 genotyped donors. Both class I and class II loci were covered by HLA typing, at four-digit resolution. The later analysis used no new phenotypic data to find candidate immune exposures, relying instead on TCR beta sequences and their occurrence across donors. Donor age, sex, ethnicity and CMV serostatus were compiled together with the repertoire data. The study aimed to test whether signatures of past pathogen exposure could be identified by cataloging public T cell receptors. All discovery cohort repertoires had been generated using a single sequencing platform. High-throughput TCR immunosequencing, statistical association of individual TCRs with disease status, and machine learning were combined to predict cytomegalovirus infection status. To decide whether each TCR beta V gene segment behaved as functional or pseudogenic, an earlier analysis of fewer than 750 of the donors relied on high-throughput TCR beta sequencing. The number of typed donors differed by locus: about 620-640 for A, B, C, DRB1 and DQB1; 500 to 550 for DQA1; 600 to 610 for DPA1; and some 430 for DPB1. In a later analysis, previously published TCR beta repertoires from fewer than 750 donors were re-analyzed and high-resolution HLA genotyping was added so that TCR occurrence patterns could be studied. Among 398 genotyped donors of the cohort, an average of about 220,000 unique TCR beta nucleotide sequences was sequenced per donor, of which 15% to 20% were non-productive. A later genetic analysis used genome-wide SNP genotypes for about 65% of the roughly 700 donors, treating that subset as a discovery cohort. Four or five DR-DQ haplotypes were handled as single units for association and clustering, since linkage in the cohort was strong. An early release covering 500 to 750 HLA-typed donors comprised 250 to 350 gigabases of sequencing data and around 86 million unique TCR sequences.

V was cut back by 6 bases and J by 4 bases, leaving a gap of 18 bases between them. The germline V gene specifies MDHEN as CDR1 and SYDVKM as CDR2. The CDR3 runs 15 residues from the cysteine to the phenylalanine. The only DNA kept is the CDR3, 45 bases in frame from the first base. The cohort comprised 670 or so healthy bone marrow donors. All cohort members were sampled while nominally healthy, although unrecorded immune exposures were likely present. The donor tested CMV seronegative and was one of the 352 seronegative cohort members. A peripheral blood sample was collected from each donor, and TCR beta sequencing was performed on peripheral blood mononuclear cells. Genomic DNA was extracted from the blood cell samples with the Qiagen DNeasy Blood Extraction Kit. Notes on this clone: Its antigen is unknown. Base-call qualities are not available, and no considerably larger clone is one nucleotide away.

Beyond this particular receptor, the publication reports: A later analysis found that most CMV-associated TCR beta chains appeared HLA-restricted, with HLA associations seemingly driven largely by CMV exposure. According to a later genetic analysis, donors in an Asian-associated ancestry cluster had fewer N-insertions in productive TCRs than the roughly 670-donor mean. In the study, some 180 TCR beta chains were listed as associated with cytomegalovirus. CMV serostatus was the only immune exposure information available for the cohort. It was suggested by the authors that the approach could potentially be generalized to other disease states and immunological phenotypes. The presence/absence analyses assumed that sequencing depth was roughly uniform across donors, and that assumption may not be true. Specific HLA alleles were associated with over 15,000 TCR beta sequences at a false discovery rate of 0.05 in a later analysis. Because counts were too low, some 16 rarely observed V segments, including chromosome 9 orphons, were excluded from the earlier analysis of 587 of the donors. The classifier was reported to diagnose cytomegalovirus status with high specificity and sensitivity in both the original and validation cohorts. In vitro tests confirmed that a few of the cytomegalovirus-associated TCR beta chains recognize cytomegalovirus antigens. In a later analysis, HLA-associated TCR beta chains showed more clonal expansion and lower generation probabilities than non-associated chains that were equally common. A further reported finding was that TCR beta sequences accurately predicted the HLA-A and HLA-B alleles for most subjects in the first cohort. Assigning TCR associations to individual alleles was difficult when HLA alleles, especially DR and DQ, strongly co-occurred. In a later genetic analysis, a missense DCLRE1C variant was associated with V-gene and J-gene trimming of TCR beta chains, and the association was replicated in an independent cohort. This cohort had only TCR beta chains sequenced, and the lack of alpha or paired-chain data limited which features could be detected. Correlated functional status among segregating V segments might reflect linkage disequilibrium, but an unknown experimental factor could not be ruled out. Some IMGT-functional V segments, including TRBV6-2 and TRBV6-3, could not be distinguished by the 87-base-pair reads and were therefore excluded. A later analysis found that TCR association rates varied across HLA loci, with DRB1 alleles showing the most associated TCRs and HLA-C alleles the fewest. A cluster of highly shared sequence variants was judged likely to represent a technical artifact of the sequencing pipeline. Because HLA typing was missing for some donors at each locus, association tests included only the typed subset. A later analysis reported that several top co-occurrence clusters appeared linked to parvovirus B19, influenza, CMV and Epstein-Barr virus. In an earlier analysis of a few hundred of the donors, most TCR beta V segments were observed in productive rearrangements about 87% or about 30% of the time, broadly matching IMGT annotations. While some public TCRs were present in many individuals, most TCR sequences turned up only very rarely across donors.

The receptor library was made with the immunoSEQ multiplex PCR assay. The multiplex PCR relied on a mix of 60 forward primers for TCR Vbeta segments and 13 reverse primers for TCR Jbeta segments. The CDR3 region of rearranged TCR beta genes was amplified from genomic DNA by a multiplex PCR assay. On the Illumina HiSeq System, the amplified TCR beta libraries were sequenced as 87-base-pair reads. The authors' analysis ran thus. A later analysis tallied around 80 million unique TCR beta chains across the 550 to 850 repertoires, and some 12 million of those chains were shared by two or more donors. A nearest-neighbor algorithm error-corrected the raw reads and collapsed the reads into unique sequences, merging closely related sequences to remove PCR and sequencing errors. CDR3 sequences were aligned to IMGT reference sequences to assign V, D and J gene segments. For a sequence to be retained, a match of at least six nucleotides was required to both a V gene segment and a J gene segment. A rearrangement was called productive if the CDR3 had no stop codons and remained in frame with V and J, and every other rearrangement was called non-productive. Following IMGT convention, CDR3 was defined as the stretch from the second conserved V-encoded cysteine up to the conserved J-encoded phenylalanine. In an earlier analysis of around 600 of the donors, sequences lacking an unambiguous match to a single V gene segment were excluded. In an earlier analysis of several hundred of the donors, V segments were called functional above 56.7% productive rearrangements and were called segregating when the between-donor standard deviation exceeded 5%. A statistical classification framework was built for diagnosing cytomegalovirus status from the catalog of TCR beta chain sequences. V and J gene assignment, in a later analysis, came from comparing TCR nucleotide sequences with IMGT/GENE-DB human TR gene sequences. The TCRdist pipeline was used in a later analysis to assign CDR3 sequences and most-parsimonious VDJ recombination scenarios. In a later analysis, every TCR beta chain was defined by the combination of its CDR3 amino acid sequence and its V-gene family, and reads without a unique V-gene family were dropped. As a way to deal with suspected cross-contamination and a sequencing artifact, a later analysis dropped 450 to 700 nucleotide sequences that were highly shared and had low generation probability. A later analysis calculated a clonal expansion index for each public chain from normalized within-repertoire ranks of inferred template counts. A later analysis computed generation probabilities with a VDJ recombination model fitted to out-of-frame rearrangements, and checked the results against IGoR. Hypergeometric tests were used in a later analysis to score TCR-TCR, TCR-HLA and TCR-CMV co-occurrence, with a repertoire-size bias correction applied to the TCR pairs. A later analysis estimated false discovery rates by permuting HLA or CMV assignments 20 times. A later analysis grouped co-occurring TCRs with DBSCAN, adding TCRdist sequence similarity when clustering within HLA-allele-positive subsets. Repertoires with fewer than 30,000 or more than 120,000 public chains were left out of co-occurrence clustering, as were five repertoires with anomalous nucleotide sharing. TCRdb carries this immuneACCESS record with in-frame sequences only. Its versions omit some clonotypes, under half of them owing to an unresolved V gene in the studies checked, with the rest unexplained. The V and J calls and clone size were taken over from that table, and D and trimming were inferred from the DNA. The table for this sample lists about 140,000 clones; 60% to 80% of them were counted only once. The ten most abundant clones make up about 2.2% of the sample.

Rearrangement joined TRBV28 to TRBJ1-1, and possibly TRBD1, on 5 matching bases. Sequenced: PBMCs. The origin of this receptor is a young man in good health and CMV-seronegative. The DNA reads TGTGCCAGCAGCCCCGGGGGAACTGTAGGCACTGAAGCTTTCTTT. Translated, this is CASSPGGTVGTEAFF.